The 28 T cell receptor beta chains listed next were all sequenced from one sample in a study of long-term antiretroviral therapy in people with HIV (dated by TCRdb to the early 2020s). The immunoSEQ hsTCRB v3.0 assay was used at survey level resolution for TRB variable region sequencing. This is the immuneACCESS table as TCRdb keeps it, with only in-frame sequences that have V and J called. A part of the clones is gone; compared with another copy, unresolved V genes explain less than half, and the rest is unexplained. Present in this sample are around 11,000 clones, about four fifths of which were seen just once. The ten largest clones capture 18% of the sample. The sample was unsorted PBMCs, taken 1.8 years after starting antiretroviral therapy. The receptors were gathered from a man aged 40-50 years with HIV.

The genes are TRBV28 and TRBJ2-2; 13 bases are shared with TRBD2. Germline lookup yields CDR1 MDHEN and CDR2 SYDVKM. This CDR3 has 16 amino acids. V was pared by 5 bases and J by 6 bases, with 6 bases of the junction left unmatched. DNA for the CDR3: TGTGCCAGCAGTGCGGAGGGACTAGCGGGATCCGGGGAGCTGTTTTTT. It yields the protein CASSAEGLAGSGELFF.

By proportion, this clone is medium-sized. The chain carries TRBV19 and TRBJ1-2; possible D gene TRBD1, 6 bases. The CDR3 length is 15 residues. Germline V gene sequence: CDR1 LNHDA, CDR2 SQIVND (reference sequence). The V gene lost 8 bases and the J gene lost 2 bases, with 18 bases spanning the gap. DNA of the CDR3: TGTGCCAGTCGGTGGGACACAGGGTGGAACTATGGCTACACCTTC. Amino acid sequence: CASRWDTGWNYGYTF.

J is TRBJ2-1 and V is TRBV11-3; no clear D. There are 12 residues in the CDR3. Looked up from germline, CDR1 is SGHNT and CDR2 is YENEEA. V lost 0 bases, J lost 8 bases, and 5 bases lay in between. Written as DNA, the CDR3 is TGTGCCAGCAGCTTAGATTTTGATGAGCAGTTCTTC. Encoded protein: CASSLDFDEQFF.

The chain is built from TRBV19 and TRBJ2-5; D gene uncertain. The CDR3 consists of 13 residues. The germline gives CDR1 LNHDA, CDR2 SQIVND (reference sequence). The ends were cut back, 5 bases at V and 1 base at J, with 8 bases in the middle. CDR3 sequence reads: CASSLGSQETQYF. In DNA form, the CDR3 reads TGTGCCAGTAGTTTGGGGTCCCAAGAGACCCAGTACTTC.

The CDR3 protein is CASRRVGYGYTF. In DNA, the CDR3 is TGTGCCAGCAGGCGGGTAGGCTATGGCTACACCTTC. The genes are TRBV28 and TRBJ1-2; the D is unclear. Germline CDR1 and CDR2: MDHEN and SYDVKM. Trimming took 6 bases from V and 4 from J, leaving 9 bases between them. This CDR3 contains 12 residues.

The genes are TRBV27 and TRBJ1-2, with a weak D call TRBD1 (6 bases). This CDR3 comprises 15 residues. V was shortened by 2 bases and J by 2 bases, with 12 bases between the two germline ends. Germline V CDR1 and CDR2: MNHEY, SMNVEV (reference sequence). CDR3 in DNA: TGTGCCAGCAGTTTAGACCGGACAGCCAACTATGGCTACACCTTC. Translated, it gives CASSLDRTANYGYTF.

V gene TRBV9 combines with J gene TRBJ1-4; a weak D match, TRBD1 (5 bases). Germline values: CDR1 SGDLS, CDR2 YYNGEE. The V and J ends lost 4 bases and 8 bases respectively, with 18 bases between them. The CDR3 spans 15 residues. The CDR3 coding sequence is TGTGCCAGCAGCACTCTGGTGGGGGGGGGAGAAAAACTGTTTTTT. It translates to CASSTLVGGGEKLFF.

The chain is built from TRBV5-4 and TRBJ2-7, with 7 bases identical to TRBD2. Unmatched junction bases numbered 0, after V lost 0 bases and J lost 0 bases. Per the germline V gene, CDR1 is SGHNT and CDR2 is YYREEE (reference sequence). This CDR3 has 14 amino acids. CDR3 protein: CASSLGGSSYEQYF. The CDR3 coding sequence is TGTGCCAGCAGCTTGGGCGGGAGCTCCTACGAGCAGTACTTC. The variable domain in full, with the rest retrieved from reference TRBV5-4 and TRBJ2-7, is ETGVTQSPTHLIKTRGQQVTLRCSSQSGHNTVSWYQQALGQGPQFIFQYYREEENGRGNFPPRFSGLQFPNYSSELNVNALELDDSALYLCASSLGGSSYEQYFGPGTRLTVT.

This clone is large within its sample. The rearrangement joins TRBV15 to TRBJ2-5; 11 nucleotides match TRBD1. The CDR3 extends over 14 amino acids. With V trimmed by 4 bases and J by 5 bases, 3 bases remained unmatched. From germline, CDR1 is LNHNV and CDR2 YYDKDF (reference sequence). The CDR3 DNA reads TGTGCCACCAGCACGGACAGGGGGCTGGAGACCCAGTACTTC. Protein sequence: CATSTDRGLETQYF.

CDR3 protein: CASSSGGALNYGYTF. In nucleotides, the CDR3 is TGTGCCAGCAGTTCGGGAGGGGCGTTAAACTATGGCTACACCTTC. The genes are TRBV6-6 and TRBJ1-2, with D possibly matching TRBD1 (5 bases). The length of the CDR3 is 15 residues. Germline V CDR1 and CDR2: MNHNY, SVGAGI (reference sequence). With 4 bases removed from V and 2 bases from J, the gap between germline ends came to 14 bases.

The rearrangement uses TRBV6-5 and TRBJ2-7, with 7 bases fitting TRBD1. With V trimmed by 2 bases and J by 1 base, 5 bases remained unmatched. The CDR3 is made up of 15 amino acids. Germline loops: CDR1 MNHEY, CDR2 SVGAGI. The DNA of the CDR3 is TGTGCCAGCAGTTACCTCCCAGGGGGATCCTACGAGCAGTACTTC. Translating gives CASSYLPGGSYEQYF.

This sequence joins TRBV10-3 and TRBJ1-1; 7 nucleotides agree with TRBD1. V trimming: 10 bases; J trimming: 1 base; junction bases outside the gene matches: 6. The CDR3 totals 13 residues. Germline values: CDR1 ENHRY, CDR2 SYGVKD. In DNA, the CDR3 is TGTGCCACCTGGACAGGTCCGAACACTGAAGCTTTCTTT. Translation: CATWTGPNTEAFF.

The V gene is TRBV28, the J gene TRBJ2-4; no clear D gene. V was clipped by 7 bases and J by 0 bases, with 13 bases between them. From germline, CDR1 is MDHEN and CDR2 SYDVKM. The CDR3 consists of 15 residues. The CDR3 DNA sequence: TGTGCCAGCACCCCCGATGGATTAGCCAAAAACATTCAGTACTTC. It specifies CASTPDGLAKNIQYF. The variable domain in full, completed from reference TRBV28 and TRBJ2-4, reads DVKVTQSSRYLVKRTGEKVFLECVQDMDHENMFWYRQDPGLGLRLIYFSYDVKMKEKGDIPEGYSVSREKKERFSLILESASTNQTSMYLCASTPDGLAKNIQYFGAGTRLSVL.

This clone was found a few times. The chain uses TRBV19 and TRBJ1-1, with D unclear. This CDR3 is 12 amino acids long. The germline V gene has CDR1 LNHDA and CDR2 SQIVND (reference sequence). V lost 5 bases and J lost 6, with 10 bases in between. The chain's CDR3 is CASSGKGPEAFF. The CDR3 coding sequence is TGTGCCAGTAGTGGCAAGGGCCCTGAAGCTTTCTTT.

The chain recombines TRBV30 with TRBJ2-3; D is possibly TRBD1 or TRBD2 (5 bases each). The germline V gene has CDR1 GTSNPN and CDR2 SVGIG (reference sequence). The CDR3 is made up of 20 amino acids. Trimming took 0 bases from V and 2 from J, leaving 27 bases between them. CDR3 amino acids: CAWSVSPSPRGWSHTDTQYF. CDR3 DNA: TGTGCCTGGAGTGTCTCTCCTAGCCCGAGGGGATGGTCCCACACAGATACGCAGTATTTT.

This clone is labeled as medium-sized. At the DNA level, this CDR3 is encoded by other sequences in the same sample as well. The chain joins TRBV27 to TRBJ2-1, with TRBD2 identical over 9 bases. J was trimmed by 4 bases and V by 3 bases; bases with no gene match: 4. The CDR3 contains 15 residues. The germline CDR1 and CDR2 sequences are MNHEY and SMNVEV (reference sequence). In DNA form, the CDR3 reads TGTGCCAGCAGTTTTCCGAGCGGGAGGTACAATGAGCAGTTCTTC. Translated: CASSFPSGRYNEQFF.

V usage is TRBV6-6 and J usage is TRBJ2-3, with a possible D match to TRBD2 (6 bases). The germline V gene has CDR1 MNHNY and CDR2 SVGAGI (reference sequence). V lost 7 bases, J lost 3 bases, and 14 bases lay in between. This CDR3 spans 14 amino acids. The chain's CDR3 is CASTTGGVTDTQYF. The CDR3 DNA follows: TGTGCCAGCACCACAGGAGGGGTTACAGATACGCAGTATTTT.

This CDR3 reads CASSRPLWETTNEKLFF. The CDR3 DNA reads TGTGCCAGCAGTAGGCCTTTATGGGAGACTACTAATGAAAAACTGTTTTTT. The chain has TRBV2 and TRBJ1-4, with unresolved D. V shed 5 bases and J shed 2 bases, with 18 bases lying between them. Germline assignment: CDR1 SNHLY and CDR2 FYNNEI. This CDR3 is built from 17 residues.

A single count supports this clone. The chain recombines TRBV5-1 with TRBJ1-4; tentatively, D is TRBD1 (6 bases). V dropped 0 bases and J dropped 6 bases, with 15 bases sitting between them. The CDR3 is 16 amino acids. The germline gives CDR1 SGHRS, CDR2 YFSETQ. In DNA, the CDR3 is TGCGCCAGCAGCTTGGCCTGGGACACTAGTTATGAAAAACTGTTTTTT. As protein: CASSLAWDTSYEKLFF.

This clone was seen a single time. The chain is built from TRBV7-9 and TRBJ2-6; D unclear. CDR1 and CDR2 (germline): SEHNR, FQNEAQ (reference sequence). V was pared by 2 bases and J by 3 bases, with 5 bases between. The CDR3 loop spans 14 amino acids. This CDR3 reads CASSLMGGANVLTF. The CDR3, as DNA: TGTGCCAGCAGCTTAATGGGTGGGGCCAACGTCCTGACTTTC.

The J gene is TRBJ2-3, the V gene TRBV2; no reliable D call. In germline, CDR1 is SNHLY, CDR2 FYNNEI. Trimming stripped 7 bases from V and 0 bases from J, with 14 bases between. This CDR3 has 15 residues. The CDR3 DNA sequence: TGTGCCAGCAACCTAGGTGGAGCTAGCACAGATACGCAGTATTTT. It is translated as CASNLGGASTDTQYF.

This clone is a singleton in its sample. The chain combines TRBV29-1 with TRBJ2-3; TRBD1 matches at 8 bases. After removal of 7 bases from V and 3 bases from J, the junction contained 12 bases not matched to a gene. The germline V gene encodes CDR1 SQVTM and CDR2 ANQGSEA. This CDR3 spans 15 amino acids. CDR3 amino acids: CSARGQGGRTDTQYF. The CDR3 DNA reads TGCAGCGCCCGAGGACAGGGCGGAAGGACAGATACGCAGTATTTT.

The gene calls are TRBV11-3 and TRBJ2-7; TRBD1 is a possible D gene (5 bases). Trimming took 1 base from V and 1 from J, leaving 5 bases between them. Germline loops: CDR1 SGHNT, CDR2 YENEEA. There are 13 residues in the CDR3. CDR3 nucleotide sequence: TGTGCCAGCAGCTTAGGACAGTCCTACGAGCAGTACTTC. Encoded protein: CASSLGQSYEQYF.

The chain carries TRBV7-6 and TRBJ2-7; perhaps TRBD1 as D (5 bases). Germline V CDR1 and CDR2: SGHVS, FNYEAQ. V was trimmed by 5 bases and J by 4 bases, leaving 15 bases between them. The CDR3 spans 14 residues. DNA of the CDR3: TGTGCCAGCAGCGGGAAGGGGCGGTGGTACGAGCAGTACTTC. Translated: CASSGKGRWYEQYF.

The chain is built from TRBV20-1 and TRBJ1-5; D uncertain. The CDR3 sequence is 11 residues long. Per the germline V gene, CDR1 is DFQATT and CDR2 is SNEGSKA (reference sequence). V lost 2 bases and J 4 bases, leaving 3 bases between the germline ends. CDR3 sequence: CSARQNQPQHF. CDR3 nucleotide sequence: TGCAGTGCTAGACAAAATCAGCCCCAGCATTTT.

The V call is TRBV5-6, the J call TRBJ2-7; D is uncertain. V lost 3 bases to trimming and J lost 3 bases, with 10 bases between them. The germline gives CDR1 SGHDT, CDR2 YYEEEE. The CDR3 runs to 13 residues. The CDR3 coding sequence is TGTGCCAGCAGCTACGGACCCGACTACGAGCAGTACTTC. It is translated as CASSYGPDYEQYF.

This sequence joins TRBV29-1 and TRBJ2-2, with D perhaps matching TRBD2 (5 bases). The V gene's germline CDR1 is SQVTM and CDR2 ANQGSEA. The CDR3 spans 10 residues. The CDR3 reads CSVLDGELFF. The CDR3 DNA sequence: TGCAGTGTACTAGACGGGGAGCTGTTTTTT.

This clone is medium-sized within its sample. CDR3 in DNA: TGTGCCAGCAGCTCGTTGGGGGCCCAAGGGTATTTT. It is translated as CASSSLGAQGYF. V usage is TRBV7-6 and J usage is TRBJ2-3; maybe TRBD1 (6 bases). The CDR3 is made up of 12 amino acids. Trimming shortened V by 4 bases and J by 14 bases, and 16 bases separated the two germline ends. CDR1 SGHVS and CDR2 FNYEAQ come from the germline V gene.